Sequencing of this TCR beta chain was carried out in a study of T cells after yellow fever vaccination (dated by TCRdb to about 2019). Regarding the complete study: Using CD3, CD45RA, CCR7 and CD95 staining, memory subsets (EM, EMRA, CM and Tscm) were sorted on a BD FACS Aria III. Memory subsets were sorted on days 0, 15 and 45 and at 18 months following primary vaccination, and on days 0, 15 and 45 following the 30-year booster. The cohort comprised two healthy male donors, one aged 18 to 29 and one aged 30 to 40 years. Bulk TCR alpha and beta repertoires were sequenced longitudinally to track T-cell clones before and after primary and booster YFV17D yellow fever vaccination. The SMART-Seq v4 Ultra Low Input RNA kit was used to prepare libraries from fractions with low cell numbers. Blood samples were taken at several timepoints before and after primary and secondary immunization, and bulk PBMC replicates and cell subsets were isolated. Overall study results and their limits: Compared with the primary T-cell response, the secondary T-cell response was weaker but faster, peaking on day 5 rather than day 15. Because abundant contaminating clonotypes from the bulk population could be contained in FACS-sorted repertoires, computational filtering was required. After the booster, most clones that had expanded after primary vaccination were detected again (around 96% of CD4 and more than 85% of CD8), suggesting broad maintenance of memory. The study included only two donors, which limits how far the findings can be generalized. In the sorted memory subsets on day 0, nearly all of the vaccine-responding clonotypes fell below detection. A small share of clonotypes was detected in both CD4 and CD8 compartments, with the overlap likely arising from convergent recombination.

This clonotype was found many times. No base qualities exist here, and no much larger clone lies one base off it. TCR cDNA was synthesized by 5'RACE template switching, which introduced a universal primer site and unique molecular identifiers. cDNA synthesis was primed from both the TCR alpha and TCR beta constant segments. Library amplification used two PCR steps, and the second PCR step added sample barcodes and sequencing adapters. Sequencing of the libraries was done on either Illumina HiSeq 2500 (2x100 bp) or NovaSeq (2x150 bp). Per the original workflow: MIGEC was used to demultiplex reads and collapse the reads into UMI consensus sequences, and MiXCR was used for V(D)J alignment. Using edgeR on replicate PBMC samples, clonotypes were called vaccine-responding if FDR was below 0.01 and the log2 fold change was above 5 up to day 15. Each bulk clonotype received a CD4 or CD8 identity based on whether the sequenced CD4 or CD8 repertoire contained that clonotype at higher abundance. To estimate the distribution of each clone across memory phenotypes, clonotype frequencies in memory subsets were weighted by FACS-sorted cell numbers. TCRdb reanalyzed the raw reads on its own, using fastp at Q25 for trimming and MiXCR for clone calling, and kept in-frame beta chains. Under each unique CDR3 protein, matching rows form one entry showing the most common genes and DNA. These V and J calls derive from TCRdb rather than the authors' analysis. A total of approximately 22,000 distinct CDR3 sequences appear in this sample, around 5.5% of them only once. The top ten hold 20% of the sample.

According to the study, the label for this sample's treatment or condition signals: live attenuated yellow fever vaccine strain. A standard Ficoll-Paque protocol was used to isolate PBMCs from peripheral blood. For sorted memory subsets, RNA extraction was done with the RNeasy Micro Kit. From its cysteine to its phenylalanine, the CDR3 spans 15 amino acids. Only the CDR3 part of the read is kept: 45 bases, read in frame from the first base. Between the V and J ends, shortened by 0 bases and 6 bases respectively, the junction contains 12 bases. CDR1 and CDR2 are drawn from the germline V gene: LGHNA, YSLEER.

The chain links TRBV4-3 with TRBJ2-1, with no reliable assignment of the D segment. Here the sequenced sample was PBMCs, either bulk or a sorted T-cell subset (CD4+, CD8+, memory, or dextramer-sorted; not recorded which), taken about 49 days after the first yellow fever vaccination. The TCR was taken from a man aged 18 to 29 who received the YFV17D yellow fever vaccine. The DNA reads TGCGCCAGCAGCCAAGATCCGAATAATGTCAATGAGCAGTTCTTC. This sequence encodes CASSQDPNNVNEQFF.